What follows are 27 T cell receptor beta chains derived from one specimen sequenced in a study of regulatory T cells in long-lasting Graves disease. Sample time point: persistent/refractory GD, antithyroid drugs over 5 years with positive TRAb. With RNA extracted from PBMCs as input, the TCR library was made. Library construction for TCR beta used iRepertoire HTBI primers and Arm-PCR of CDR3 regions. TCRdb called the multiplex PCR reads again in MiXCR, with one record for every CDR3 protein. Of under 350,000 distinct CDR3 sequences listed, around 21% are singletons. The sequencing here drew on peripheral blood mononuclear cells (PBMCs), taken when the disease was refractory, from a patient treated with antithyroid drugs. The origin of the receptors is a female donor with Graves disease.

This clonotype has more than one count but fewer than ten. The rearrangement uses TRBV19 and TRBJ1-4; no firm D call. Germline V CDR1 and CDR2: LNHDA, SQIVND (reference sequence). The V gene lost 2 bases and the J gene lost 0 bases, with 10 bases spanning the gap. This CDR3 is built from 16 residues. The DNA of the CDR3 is TGTGCCAGTAGTATAATCACCGCGACAACTAATGAAAAACTGTTTTTT. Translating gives CASSIITATTNEKLFF. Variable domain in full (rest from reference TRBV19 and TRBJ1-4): DGGITQSPKYLFRKEGQNVTLSCEQNLNHDAMYWYRQDPGQGLRLIYYSQIVNDFQKGDIAEGYSVSREKKESFPLTVTSAQKNPTAFYLCASSIITATTNEKLFFGSGTQLSVL.

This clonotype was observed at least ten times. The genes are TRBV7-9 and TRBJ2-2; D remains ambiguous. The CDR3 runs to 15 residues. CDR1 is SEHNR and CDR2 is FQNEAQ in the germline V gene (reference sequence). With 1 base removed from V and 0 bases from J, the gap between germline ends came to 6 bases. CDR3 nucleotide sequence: TGTGCCAGCAGCTTAGGCTCCTCGAACACCGGGGAGCTGTTTTTT. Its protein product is CASSLGSSNTGELFF.

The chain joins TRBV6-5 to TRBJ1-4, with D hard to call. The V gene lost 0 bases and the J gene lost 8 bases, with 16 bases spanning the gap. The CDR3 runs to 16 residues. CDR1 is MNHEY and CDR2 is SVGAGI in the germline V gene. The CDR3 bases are TGTGCCAGCAGTTACTCAAGACGGGATCTGGACGAAAAACTGTTTTTT. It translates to CASSYSRRDLDEKLFF.

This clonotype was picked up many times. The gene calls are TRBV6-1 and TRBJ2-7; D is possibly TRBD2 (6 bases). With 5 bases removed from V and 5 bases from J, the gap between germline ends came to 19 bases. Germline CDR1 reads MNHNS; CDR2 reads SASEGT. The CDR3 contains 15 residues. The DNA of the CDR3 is TGTGCCAGCAGTCGTGGACCTAAGCGCGGGGACGAGCAGTACTTC. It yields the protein CASSRGPKRGDEQYF.

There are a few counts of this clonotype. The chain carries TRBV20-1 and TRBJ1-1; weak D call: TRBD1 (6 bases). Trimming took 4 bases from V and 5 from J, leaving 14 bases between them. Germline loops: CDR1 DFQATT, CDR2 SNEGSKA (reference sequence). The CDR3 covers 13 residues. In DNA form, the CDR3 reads TGCAGTGCTATAAAACAGGGAAGGACTGAAGCTTTCTTT. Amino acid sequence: CSAIKQGRTEAFF.

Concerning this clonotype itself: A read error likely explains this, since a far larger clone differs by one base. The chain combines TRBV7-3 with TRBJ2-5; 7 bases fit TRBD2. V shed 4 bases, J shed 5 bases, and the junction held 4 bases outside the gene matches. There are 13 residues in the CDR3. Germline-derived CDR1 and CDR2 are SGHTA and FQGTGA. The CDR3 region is CASSSAGRETQYF. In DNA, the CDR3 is TGTGCCAGCAGCTCAGCGGGGAGGGAGACCCAGTACTTC.

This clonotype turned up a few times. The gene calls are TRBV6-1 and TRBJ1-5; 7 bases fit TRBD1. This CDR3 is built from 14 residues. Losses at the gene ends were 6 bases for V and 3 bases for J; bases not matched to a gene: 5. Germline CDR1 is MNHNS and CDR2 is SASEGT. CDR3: CASRRQGHNQPQHF. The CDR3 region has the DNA TGTGCCAGCAGGAGACAGGGACACAATCAGCCCCAGCATTTT.

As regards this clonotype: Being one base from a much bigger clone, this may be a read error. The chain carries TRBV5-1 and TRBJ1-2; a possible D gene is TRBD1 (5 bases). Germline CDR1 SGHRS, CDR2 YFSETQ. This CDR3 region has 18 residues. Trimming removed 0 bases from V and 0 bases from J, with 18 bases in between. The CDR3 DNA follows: TGCGCCAGCAGCTTGGGCCGGGACGGACTATTCCCTAACTATGGCTACACCTTC. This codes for CASSLGRDGLFPNYGYTF.

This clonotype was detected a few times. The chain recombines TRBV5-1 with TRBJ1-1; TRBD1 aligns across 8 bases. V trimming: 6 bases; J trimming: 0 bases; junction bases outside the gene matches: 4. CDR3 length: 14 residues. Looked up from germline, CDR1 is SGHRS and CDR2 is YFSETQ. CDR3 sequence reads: CASKGTGLNTEAFF. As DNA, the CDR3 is TGCGCCAGCAAAGGGACAGGATTGAACACTGAAGCTTTCTTT.

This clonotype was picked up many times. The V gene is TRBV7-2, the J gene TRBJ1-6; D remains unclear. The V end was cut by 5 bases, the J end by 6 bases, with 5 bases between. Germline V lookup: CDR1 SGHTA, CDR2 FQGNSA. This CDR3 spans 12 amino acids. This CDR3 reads CASSPRNSPLHF. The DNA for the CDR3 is TGTGCCAGCAGCCCACGTAATTCACCCCTCCACTTT.

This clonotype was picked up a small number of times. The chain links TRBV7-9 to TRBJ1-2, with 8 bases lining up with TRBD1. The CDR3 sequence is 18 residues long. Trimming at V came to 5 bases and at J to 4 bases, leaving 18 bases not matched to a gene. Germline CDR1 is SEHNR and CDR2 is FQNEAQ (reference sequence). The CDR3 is CASSEPRQGTSLGYGYTF. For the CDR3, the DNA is TGTGCCAGCAGCGAACCGCGACAGGGGACTTCCTTGGGCTATGGCTACACCTTC.

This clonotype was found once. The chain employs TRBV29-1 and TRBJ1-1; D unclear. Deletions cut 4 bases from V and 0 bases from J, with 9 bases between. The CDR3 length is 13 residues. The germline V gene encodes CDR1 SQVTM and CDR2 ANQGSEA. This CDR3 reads CSVGSNMNTEAFF. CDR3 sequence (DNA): TGCAGCGTTGGGAGCAACATGAACACTGAAGCTTTCTTT.

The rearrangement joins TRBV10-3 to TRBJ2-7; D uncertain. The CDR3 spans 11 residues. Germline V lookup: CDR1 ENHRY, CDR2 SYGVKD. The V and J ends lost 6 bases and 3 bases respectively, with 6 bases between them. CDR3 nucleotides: TGTGCCATCAGGAACGTCTACGAGCAGTACTTC. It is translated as CAIRNVYEQYF.

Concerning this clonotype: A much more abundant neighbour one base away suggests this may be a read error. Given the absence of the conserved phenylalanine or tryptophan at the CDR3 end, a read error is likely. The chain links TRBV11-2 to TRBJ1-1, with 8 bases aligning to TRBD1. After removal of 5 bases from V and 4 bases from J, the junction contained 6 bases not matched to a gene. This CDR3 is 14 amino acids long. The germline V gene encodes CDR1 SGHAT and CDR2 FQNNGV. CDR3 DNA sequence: TGTGCCAGCAGCCGTGGACAGGGCGTCACTGAAGCTTTCCTT. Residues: CASSRGQGVTEAFL.

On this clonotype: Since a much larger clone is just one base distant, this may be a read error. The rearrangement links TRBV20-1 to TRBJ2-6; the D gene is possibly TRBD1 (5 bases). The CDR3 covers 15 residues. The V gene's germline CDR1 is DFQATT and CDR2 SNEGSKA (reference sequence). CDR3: CSASTGSSGANVLAF. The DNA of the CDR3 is TGCAGTGCTAGCACAGGCTCCTCTGGGGCCAACGTCCTGGCTTTC.

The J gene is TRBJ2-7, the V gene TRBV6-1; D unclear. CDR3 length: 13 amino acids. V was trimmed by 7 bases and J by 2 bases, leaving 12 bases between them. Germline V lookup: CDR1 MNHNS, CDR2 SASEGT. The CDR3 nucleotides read TGTGCCAGCACCCCGGGTTGGACCTACGAGCAGTACTTC. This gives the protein CASTPGWTYEQYF.

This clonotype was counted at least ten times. CDR3 nucleotide sequence: TGTGCCAGCAGTTTGCGGGAATCCACCGGGGAGCTGTTTTTT. Its translation is CASSLRESTGELFF. The rearrangement links TRBV27 to TRBJ2-2, with D tentatively TRBD2 (6 bases). Trimming took 3 bases from V and 4 from J, leaving 9 bases between them. Germline assignment: CDR1 MNHEY and CDR2 SMNVEV (reference sequence). CDR3 length: 14 residues.

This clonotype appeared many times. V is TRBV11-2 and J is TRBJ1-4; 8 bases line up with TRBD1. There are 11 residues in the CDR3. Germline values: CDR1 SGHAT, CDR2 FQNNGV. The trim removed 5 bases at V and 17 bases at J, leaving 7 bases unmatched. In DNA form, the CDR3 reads TGTGCCAGCAGCCTCGGACAGGGCCTATTTTTT. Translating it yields CASSLGQGLFF.

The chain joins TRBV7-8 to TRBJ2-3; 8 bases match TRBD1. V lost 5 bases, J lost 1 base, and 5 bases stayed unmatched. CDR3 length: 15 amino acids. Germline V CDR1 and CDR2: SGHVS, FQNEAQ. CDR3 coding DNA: TGTGCCAGCAGCCCATCGGGACAGGGCACAGATACGCAGTATTTT. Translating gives CASSPSGQGTDTQYF.

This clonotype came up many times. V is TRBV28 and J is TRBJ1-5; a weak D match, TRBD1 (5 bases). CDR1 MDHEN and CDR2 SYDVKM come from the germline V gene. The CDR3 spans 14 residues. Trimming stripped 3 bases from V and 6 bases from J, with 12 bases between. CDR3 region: CASSFGGSGQPQHF. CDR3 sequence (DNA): TGTGCCAGCAGTTTCGGGGGATCGGGTCAGCCCCAGCATTTT. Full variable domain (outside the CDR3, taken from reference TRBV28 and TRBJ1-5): DVKVTQSSRYLVKRTGEKVFLECVQDMDHENMFWYRQDPGLGLRLIYFSYDVKMKEKGDIPEGYSVSREKKERFSLILESASTNQTSMYLCASSFGGSGQPQHFGDGTRLSIL.

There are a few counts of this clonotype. The CDR3, as DNA: TGTGCCAGTAGTATCGTCTGGGGCGCGAACACCGGGGAGCTGTTTTTT. Translation: CASSIVWGANTGELFF. The V and J genes are TRBV19 and TRBJ2-2; D is possibly TRBD1 (5 bases). Per germline, CDR1 LNHDA and CDR2 SQIVND (reference sequence). The V and J ends lost 3 bases and 0 bases respectively, with 11 bases between them. CDR3 size: 16 residues.

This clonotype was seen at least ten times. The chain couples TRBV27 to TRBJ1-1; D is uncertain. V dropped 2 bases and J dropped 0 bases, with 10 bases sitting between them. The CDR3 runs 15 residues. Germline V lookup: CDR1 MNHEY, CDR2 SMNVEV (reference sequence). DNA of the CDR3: TGTGCCAGCAGTTTAGACCTAGCAATGAACACTGAAGCTTTCTTT. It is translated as CASSLDLAMNTEAFF.

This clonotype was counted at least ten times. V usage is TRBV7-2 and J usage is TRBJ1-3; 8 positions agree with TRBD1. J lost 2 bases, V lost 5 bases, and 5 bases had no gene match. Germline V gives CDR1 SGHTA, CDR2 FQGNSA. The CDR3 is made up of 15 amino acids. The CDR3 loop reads CASSLSTGAGNTIYF. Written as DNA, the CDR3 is TGTGCCAGCAGCCTGTCGACAGGGGCTGGAAACACCATATATTTT.

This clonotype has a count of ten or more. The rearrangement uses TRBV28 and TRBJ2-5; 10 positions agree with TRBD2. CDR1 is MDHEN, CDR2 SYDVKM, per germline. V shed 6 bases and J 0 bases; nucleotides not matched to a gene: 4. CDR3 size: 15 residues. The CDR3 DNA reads TGTGCCAGCAGAACGACTAGCGGGCACCAAGAGACCCAGTACTTC. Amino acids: CASRTTSGHQETQYF.

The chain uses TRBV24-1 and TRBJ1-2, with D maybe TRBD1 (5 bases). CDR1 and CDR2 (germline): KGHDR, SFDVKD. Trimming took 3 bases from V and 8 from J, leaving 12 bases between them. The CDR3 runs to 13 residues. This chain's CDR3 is CATSDGTSDGYTF. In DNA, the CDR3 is TGTGCCACCAGTGATGGGACGTCGGACGGCTACACCTTC.

CDR3 sequence reads: CSARGAGSDDYGYTF. The CDR3 DNA reads TGCAGTGCTAGAGGGGCAGGGTCAGATGACTATGGCTACACCTTC. V gene TRBV20-1 combines with J gene TRBJ1-2; TRBD1 is a possible D gene (5 bases). CDR3 size: 15 residues. With 1 base removed from V and 3 bases from J, the gap between germline ends came to 15 bases. Germline V gene sequence: CDR1 DFQATT, CDR2 SNEGSKA (reference sequence).

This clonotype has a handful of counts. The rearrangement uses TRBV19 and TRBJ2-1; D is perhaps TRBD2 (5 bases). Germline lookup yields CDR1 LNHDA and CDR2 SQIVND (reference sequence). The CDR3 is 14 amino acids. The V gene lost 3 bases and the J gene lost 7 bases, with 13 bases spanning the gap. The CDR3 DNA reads TGTGCCAGTAGTATGCGCCTGCTAGCAAATGAGCAGTTCTTC. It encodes CASSMRLLANEQFF.